The clone carrying this T cell receptor (beta chain) was detected ten times or more. Its specificity is unknown. CDR3 size: 17 residues. Germline V gene sequence: CDR1 SGHRS, CDR2 YFSETQ. J was trimmed by 0 bases and V by 7 bases; bases with no gene match: 13. This sample stems from a study of CD8 T cells in ankylosing spondylitis. Points from the study as a whole: It was reported that disease-linked clones were significantly enriched in matched ankylosing spondylitis synovial fluid. Disease-linked clones, CD8+, were relatively rare in peripheral blood. In reactive arthritis synovial fluid and blood, some motif variants had been reported before. A TCR beta motif of about 8 highly homologous variants appeared characteristic of ankylosing spondylitis blood.

For TCR beta, libraries came from quantitative 5'-RACE with molecular barcodes. TCRdb ran MiXCR on the 5' RACE reads and lists one entry per CDR3 protein. The sample carries 500,000 or so distinct CDR3 sequences, approximately 5.3% recorded once. The sequenced sample consisted of blood, either unsorted or a sorted T cell fraction (not recorded which). This rearrangement joins TRBV5-1 to TRBJ2-7; TRBD2 agrees at 10 bases. The receptor's source is a male donor with ankylosing spondylitis. The CDR3 bases are TGCGCCAGCCGCCGGCCCTCTAGCGGGGGTCTCTCCTACGAGCAGTACTTC. Amino acids: CASRRPSSGGLSYEQYF.